A selection of T cell receptor beta chains follows, all from one sample in a study of blood T cell repertoires in COVID-19. Produced via immunoSEQ multiplex PCR; TCRdb's table is partial and in-frame only. The sample shows approximately 63,000 clones, about 90% of them seen only once. The material sequenced was peripheral blood. These receptors originate from an elderly man in a cohort sampled during active COVID-19. Each CDR3 is given with its conserved first and last residue. D genes are given only for firm matches. The size of a clone is reported for some rows only, either as once, few or many, or as a class for expanded clones.

j_gene: TRBJ1-6; d_gene: -; v_gene: TRBV12-3/TRBV12-4; abundance: -; CDR3nt: TGTGCCAGCAGTCGGACACCCAGTTCACCCCTCCACTTT; CDR3aa: CASSRTPSSPLHF
j_gene: TRBJ1-5; d_gene: -; v_gene: TRBV3-1/TRBV3-2; abundance: -; CDR3nt: TGTGCCAGCAGCCAAGGGAGGGTCAGGGGCAATCAGCCCCAGCATTTT; CDR3aa: CASSQGRVRGNQPQHF
j_gene: TRBJ1-3; d_gene: -; v_gene: TRBV10-3; abundance: -; CDR3nt: TGTGCCATCAGTGAGTCAACAGTTTCTGGAAACACCATATATTTT; CDR3aa: CAISESTVSGNTIYF
j_gene: TRBJ1-2; d_gene: -; v_gene: TRBV14; abundance: -; CDR3nt: TGTGCCAGCAGCCAGACTCCGGGGTATGGCTACACCTTC; CDR3aa: CASSQTPGYGYTF
j_gene: TRBJ2-1; d_gene: TRBD1; v_gene: TRBV5-8; abundance: -; CDR3nt: TGTGCCAGCAGCTGGACCGGGACAGCCTACAATGAGCAGTTCTTC; CDR3aa: CASSWTGTAYNEQFF
j_gene: TRBJ2-7; d_gene: TRBD1; v_gene: TRBV15; abundance: -; CDR3nt: TGTGCCACCAGCAGAGATGTGAGGACAGGGGGCAGCGAGCAGTACTTC; CDR3aa: CATSRDVRTGGSEQYF
j_gene: TRBJ2-3; d_gene: -; v_gene: TRBV10-3; abundance: -; CDR3nt: TGTGCCATCAGTGAGTCGGGGGGAATCACAGATACGCAGTATTTT; CDR3aa: CAISESGGITDTQYF
j_gene: TRBJ2-7; d_gene: -; v_gene: TRBV7-9; abundance: few; CDR3nt: TGTGCCAGCAGCTTAGCGTTTCCCGACGAGCAGTACTTC; CDR3aa: CASSLAFPDEQYF
j_gene: TRBJ1-2; d_gene: TRBD1; v_gene: TRBV30; abundance: -; CDR3nt: TGTGCCTGTGGACAGGGGGACTATGGCTACACCTTC; CDR3aa: CACGQGDYGYTF
j_gene: TRBJ2-5; d_gene: -; v_gene: TRBV5-4; abundance: -; CDR3nt: TGTGCCAGCAGCTTGAATCCTCAAGAGACCCAGTACTTC; CDR3aa: CASSLNPQETQYF
j_gene: TRBJ2-1; d_gene: -; v_gene: TRBV5-1; abundance: -; CDR3nt: TGCGCCAGCACCCCCGACAGGCCTAACAATGAGCAGTTCTTC; CDR3aa: CASTPDRPNNEQFF
j_gene: TRBJ2-5; d_gene: TRBD2; v_gene: TRBV7-3; abundance: -; CDR3nt: TGTGCCAGCAGCACAATAGCGGGGGGGCAAGAGACCCAGTACTTC; CDR3aa: CASSTIAGGQETQYF
j_gene: TRBJ1-2; d_gene: -; v_gene: TRBV7-2; abundance: few; CDR3nt: TGTGCCAGCAGCCAACGGGACACGACTTATGGCTACACCTTC; CDR3aa: CASSQRDTTYGYTF
j_gene: TRBJ1-2; d_gene: TRBD1; v_gene: TRBV23-1; abundance: -; CDR3nt: TGCGCCGGCCGGACAGGGGTCGGCTACACCTTC; CDR3aa: CAGRTGVGYTF
j_gene: TRBJ2-3; d_gene: TRBD2; v_gene: TRBV30; abundance: once; CDR3nt: TGTGCCCTCCCTCGACTAGCGGGAGTCACAGATACGCAGTATTTT; CDR3aa: CALPRLAGVTDTQYF
j_gene: TRBJ2-5; d_gene: -; v_gene: TRBV19; abundance: -; CDR3nt: TGTGCCAGCCAGGCTGCCGATCGAGAGACCCAGTACTTC; CDR3aa: CASQAADRETQYF
j_gene: TRBJ2-7; d_gene: TRBD1; v_gene: TRBV7-2; abundance: -; CDR3nt: TGTGCCAGCAGCGTAGGGAGGGACAGGGGATACGAGCAGTACTTC; CDR3aa: CASSVGRDRGYEQYF
j_gene: TRBJ2-7; d_gene: -; v_gene: TRBV3-1/TRBV3-2; abundance: -; CDR3nt: TGTGCCAGCAGCGAGGGGGTCGCCTACGAGCAGTACTTC; CDR3aa: CASSEGVAYEQYF
j_gene: TRBJ1-1; d_gene: -; v_gene: TRBV19; abundance: -; CDR3nt: TGTGCCAGTAGTATAGCGGGGAGGGTCACTGAAGCTTTCTTT; CDR3aa: CASSIAGRVTEAFF
j_gene: TRBJ2-1; d_gene: -; v_gene: TRBV18; abundance: -; CDR3nt: TGTGCCAGCTCACCAGGGCAGGGGTCCTACAATGAGCAGTTCTTC; CDR3aa: CASSPGQGSYNEQFF